One TCR beta chain is described in this entry. These data originate in a study of blood T cell repertoires in COVID-19. Study-level information: From the United States, Italy and Spain came samples of acute and convalescent COVID-19. The analysed material was cDNA or gDNA that came from T cells, B-cell-depleted T cells, or PBMCs.

The CDR3 totals 14 residues. Trimming at V came to 0 bases and at J to 6 bases, leaving 1 base not matched to a gene. Germline V gene lookup returns CDR1 MNHEY and CDR2 SVGEGT. In the original processing: Estimated nucleated cell counts came from reference gene primer amplification. Only in-frame clones appear in the TCRdb table, and some are missing; sequencing was by immunoSEQ multiplex PCR. V and J calls and clone size are given by that table; D and trimming were obtained from the DNA. The table lists 45,000 or so clones, roughly 80% of them singletons, with 19% in the top ten. This sequence was found in a man aged 65 to 85 with acute or convalescent COVID-19. This chain uses TRBV6-2 or TRBV6-3 with TRBJ2-1, with TRBD2 matching 8 bases. Sequencing input: peripheral blood. This CDR3 reads CASSYSGTSNEQFF. In DNA, the CDR3 is TGTGCCAGCAGTTACTCTGGGACTAGCAATGAGCAGTTCTTC.